The next 10 T cell receptor beta chains were all read from a single sample in a study of T cell changes during pregnancy in multiple sclerosis. Profiling relied on immunoSEQ multiplex PCR, and the TCRdb table lists in-frame clones only, not all of them. The repertoire has some 77,000 clones, around nine tenths of them found once; the top ten carry approximately 2.1%. This sample comprised peripheral blood, obtained in the second trimester of pregnancy. All receptors come from a female donor in good health, enrolled as a control in a pregnancy study.

V usage is TRBV4-2 and J usage is TRBJ2-2; a weak D match, TRBD1 (5 bases). The V gene's germline CDR1 is LGHNA and CDR2 YNFKEQ. Trimming removed 6 bases from V and 0 bases from J, with 5 bases in between. This CDR3 has 13 amino acids. The CDR3 DNA is TGTGCCAGCAGGGGGCCGAACACCGGGGAGCTGTTTTTT. Translation gives CASRGPNTGELFF.

This clone appeared once. The chain has TRBV18 and TRBJ1-4, with a weak D call TRBD1 (6 bases). This CDR3 is built from 14 residues. The V gene's germline CDR1 is KGHSH and CDR2 LQKENI. Trimming took 0 bases from V and 4 from J, leaving 6 bases between them. Here the CDR3 reads CASSPPDSNEKLFF. The CDR3 DNA is TGTGCCAGCTCACCACCGGACAGTAATGAAAAACTGTTTTTT.

The chain is built from TRBV7-2 and TRBJ2-7; no definite D call. Germline V gives CDR1 SGHTA, CDR2 FQGNSA. V was trimmed by 0 bases and J by 3 bases, leaving 6 bases between them. This CDR3 has 13 residues. The DNA for the CDR3 is TGTGCCAGCAGCTTAGCCCAGAACTACGAGCAGTACTTC. Amino acids: CASSLAQNYEQYF. Full variable domain (missing parts from reference TRBV7-2 and TRBJ2-7): GAGVSQSPSNKVTEKGKDVELRCDPISGHTALYWYRQSLGQGLEFLIYFQGNSAPDKSGLPSDRFSAERTGGSVSTLTIQRTQQEDSAVYLCASSLAQNYEQYFGPGTRLTVT.

The chain carries TRBV14 and TRBJ1-2, with 10 nucleotides matching TRBD1. Germline trimming cut 4 bases from V and 8 bases from J; bases unmatched to any gene: 4. The CDR3 is 13 amino acids. In germline, CDR1 is SGHDN, CDR2 FVKESK. The CDR3 reads CASSPGTGAGYTF. DNA for the CDR3: TGTGCCAGCAGCCCGGGGACAGGGGCGGGCTACACCTTC.

The J gene is TRBJ2-2, the V gene TRBV2; D remains unclear. The germline V gene has CDR1 SNHLY and CDR2 FYNNEI. V lost 8 bases, J lost 6 bases, and 13 bases lay in between. CDR3 length equals 13 residues. CDR3 protein: CASRAPGAGELFF. Written as DNA, the CDR3 is TGTGCCAGCCGAGCCCCGGGTGCCGGGGAGCTGTTTTTT.

In its sample, this clone was seen once. This chain connects TRBV4-1 to TRBJ1-2, with no clear D. CDR3 length: 16 amino acids. The V end lost 0 bases, the J end lost 4 bases, and 15 bases lay between the germline ends. Germline CDR1 is MGHRA and CDR2 is YSYEKL. The CDR3: CASSQDPRGAIYGYTF. The DNA of the CDR3 is TGCGCCAGCAGCCAAGACCCTCGGGGTGCTATCTATGGCTACACCTTC.

The chain links TRBV30 to TRBJ2-3; TRBD1 agrees at 8 bases. This CDR3 comprises 15 residues. The junction had 6 bases not matched to a gene; V was cut back by 1 base and J by 3 bases. Germline loops: CDR1 GTSNPN, CDR2 SVGIG (reference sequence). CDR3 in DNA: TGTGCCTGGAGTGATACAGGGGGTTTGACAGATACGCAGTATTTT. Its translation is CAWSDTGGLTDTQYF. Filled out from reference TRBV30 and TRBJ2-3, the complete variable domain reads SQTIHQWPATLVQPVGSPLSLECTVEGTSNPNLYWYRQAAGRGLQLLFYSVGIGQISSEVPQNLSASRPQDRQFILSSKKLLLSDSGFYLCAWSDTGGLTDTQYFGPGTRLTVL.

This clone was observed a single time. The chain links TRBV9 to TRBJ2-7, with D possibly matching TRBD2 (5 bases). The length of the CDR3 is 16 residues. Germline-derived CDR1 and CDR2 are SGDLS and YYNGEE. Trimming removed 5 bases at V and 6 bases at J, with 24 bases between. CDR3 DNA sequence: TGTGCCAGCAGTTCTACCGGGAAGATCACTCCTAGCGAGCAGTACTTC. Its translation is CASSSTGKITPSEQYF.

This chain links TRBV28 with TRBJ2-7; 11 bases are shared with TRBD2. Germline CDR1 reads MDHEN; CDR2 reads SYDVKM. CDR3 length: 13 residues. The junction had 0 bases not matched to a gene; V was cut back by 8 bases and J by 0 bases. The CDR3 protein is CASGTSGSYEQYF. DNA for the CDR3: TGTGCCAGCGGGACTAGCGGCTCCTACGAGCAGTACTTC.

The chain employs TRBV5-5 and TRBJ2-2; possible D gene TRBD2, 6 bases. The CDR3 is 15 residues long. The V and J ends lost 0 bases and 2 bases respectively, with 8 bases between them. Germline V lookup: CDR1 SGHKS, CDR2 YYEKEE (reference sequence). The CDR3 DNA is TGTGCCAGCAGCTTGGTTGGGACTAACACCGGGGAGCTGTTTTTT. As protein: CASSLVGTNTGELFF.